These 27 T cell receptor beta chains were sequenced from one sample in a study of CD8 T cells in Susac syndrome. cDNA came from approximately 0.5 to 1 ug RNA primed by random hexamers. Using its own MiXCR run on the immunoSEQ multiplex PCR reads, TCRdb lists one record per CDR3 protein. The table has under 200,000 distinct CDR3 sequences, about 95% seen once. Sequencing was done on a sample of CD8+ T cells from PBMCs. These receptor sequences come from a human donor with multiple sclerosis.

The chain joins TRBV29-1 to TRBJ2-5; 13 nucleotides align to TRBD2. The CDR3 is 16 residues long. Germline-derived CDR1 and CDR2 are SQVTM and ANQGSEA. The ends lost 6 bases at V and 3 bases at J; junction bases unmatched: 10. The CDR3: CSVERTSGRREETQYF. The CDR3 bases are TGCAGCGTCGAAAGGACTAGCGGGAGAAGGGAAGAGACCCAGTACTTC.

The V and J genes are TRBV20-1 and TRBJ1-2; D may be TRBD1 (5 bases). The ends were cut back, 3 bases at V and 7 bases at J, with 6 bases in the middle. The CDR3 consists of 10 residues. CDR1 and CDR2 from the germline V gene are DFQATT and SNEGSKA (reference sequence). The CDR3 here is CSASGGGYTF. As DNA, the CDR3 is TGCAGTGCTAGCGGGGGTGGCTACACCTTC.

The rearrangement links TRBV3-1 to TRBJ2-1; D remains unclear. V lost 4 bases to trimming and J lost 0 bases, with 13 bases between them. The germline gives CDR1 LGHDT, CDR2 YNNKEL (reference sequence). There are 16 residues in the CDR3. Here the CDR3 reads CASSPPIPSSYNEQFF. The CDR3, as DNA: TGTGCCAGCAGCCCCCCCATACCGAGCTCCTACAATGAGCAGTTCTTC.

The gene calls are TRBV29-1 and TRBJ1-5; TRBD1 aligns across 7 bases. Germline CDR1 SQVTM, CDR2 ANQGSEA. The CDR3 covers 13 residues. J gave up 2 bases and V 6 bases, and 4 bases lay outside the gene matches. CDR3 sequence reads: CSVFTGGNQPQHF. CDR3 bases: TGCAGCGTGTTTACAGGGGGCAATCAGCCCCAGCATTTT.

This chain uses TRBV2 with TRBJ2-5; TRBD2 is a possible D gene (5 bases). The CDR3 is made up of 14 amino acids. V lost 6 bases and J lost 1, with 12 bases in between. CDR1 and CDR2 (germline): SNHLY, FYNNEI. CDR3 bases: TGTGCCAGCAGAATGAGGGCGAGCCAAGAGACCCAGTACTTC. As protein: CASRMRASQETQYF.

The chain joins TRBV7-4 to TRBJ2-5; a weak D match, TRBD1 (6 bases). Germline CDR1 SGHVT, CDR2 SQSDAQ. The CDR3 has 14 residues. V lost 5 bases, J lost 3 bases, and 13 bases lay in between. The CDR3 DNA sequence: TGTGCCAGCAGCCCCCGGGACACTGAAGAGACCCAGTACTTC. Protein: CASSPRDTEETQYF. Looking up the rest from reference TRBV7-4 and TRBJ2-5 gives the full variable domain: GAGVSQSPRYKVAKRGRDVALRCDSISGHVTLYWYRQTLGQGSEVLTYSQSDAQRDKSGRPSGRFSAERPERSVSTLKIQRTEQGDSAVYLCASSPRDTEETQYFGPGTRLLVL.

The rearrangement joins TRBV14 to TRBJ2-7; D remains ambiguous. CDR1 and CDR2 from the germline V gene are SGHDN and FVKESK. The CDR3 has 12 amino acids. Trimming stripped 8 bases from V and 7 bases from J, with 15 bases between. CDR3 loop: CASGPVPREQYF. As DNA, the CDR3 is TGTGCCAGCGGGCCAGTCCCGCGGGAGCAGTACTTC. The complete variable domain, with remaining parts taken from reference TRBV14 and TRBJ2-7, reads EAGVTQFPSHSVIEKGQTVTLRCDPISGHDNLYWYRRVMGKEIKFLLHFVKESKQDESGMPNNRFLAERTGGTYSTLKVQPAELEDSGVYFCASGPVPREQYFGPGTRLTVT.

This chain uses TRBV5-4 with TRBJ2-5; D is possibly TRBD1 (5 bases). V gave up 3 bases and J gave up 3 bases, with 18 bases separating them. This CDR3 spans 16 amino acids. CDR1 is SGHNT, CDR2 YYREEE, per germline (reference sequence). The CDR3 sequence: CASSSGSRVIEETQYF. The CDR3 nucleotides read TGTGCCAGCAGCTCGGGCTCCAGGGTTATAGAAGAGACCCAGTACTTC.

The table lists this clonotype with a count of one. The J gene is TRBJ2-7, the V gene TRBV27, with 10 bases aligning to TRBD1. This CDR3 is built from 14 residues. Trimming at V came to 8 bases and at J to 4 bases, leaving 8 bases not matched to a gene. Germline CDR1 and CDR2: MNHEY and SMNVEV (reference sequence). CDR3 DNA sequence: TGTGCCAGCGGAATCAGACAGGGGGCATACGAGCAGTACTTC. Its translation: CASGIRQGAYEQYF.

This clonotype was seen only once. This chain connects TRBV23-1 to TRBJ1-1; unclear D gene. TRBV23-1 is an open reading frame whose function is uncertain. The germline V and J ends were trimmed by 4 bases and 3 bases, with 15 bases remaining between them. The CDR3 extends over 15 amino acids. Here the CDR3 DNA reads TGCGCCAGCAGTCGTCGGACTCCGAAGGACACTGAAGCTTTCTTT. Protein product: CASSRRTPKDTEAFF.

This clonotype appeared a single time. This chain connects TRBV29-1 to TRBJ2-1; D not certain. The CDR3 is 12 amino acids. V lost 3 bases to trimming and J lost 8 bases, with 11 bases between them. CDR1 and CDR2 (germline): SQVTM, ANQGSEA. The CDR3 spells CSVDSVSYEQFF. The CDR3 coding sequence is TGCAGCGTTGATTCCGTCTCTTATGAGCAGTTCTTC.

This rearrangement joins TRBV20-1 to TRBJ1-1; D remains unclear. V lost 5 bases, J lost 7 bases, and 14 bases lay in between. Per germline, CDR1 DFQATT and CDR2 SNEGSKA (reference sequence). The CDR3 runs 12 residues. The CDR3 region is CSARLAGFEAFF. CDR3 nucleotide sequence: TGCAGTGCTCGCCTTGCAGGATTTGAAGCTTTCTTT.

The chain carries TRBV11-2 and TRBJ1-5; possibly TRBD1 for D (5 bases). Germline values: CDR1 SGHAT, CDR2 FQNNGV. Trimming took off 5 bases at V and 6 bases at J, with 11 bases between the two ends. The CDR3 length is 13 residues. The CDR3 DNA reads TGTGCCAGCAGCCCAGGGATCGGTCAGCCCCAGCATTTT. This sequence encodes CASSPGIGQPQHF.

The rearrangement links TRBV27 to TRBJ1-5, with TRBD1 matching 8 bases. The CDR3 has 21 residues. CDR1 MNHEY and CDR2 SMNVEV come from the germline V gene (reference sequence). The V gene end was trimmed by 4 bases and the J gene end by 1 base; junction bases not matched to a gene: 21. The CDR3 sequence: CASSSLADWVDRGGSNQPQHF. The DNA for the CDR3 is TGTGCCAGCAGTTCCCTAGCGGACTGGGTCGACAGGGGAGGAAGCAATCAGCCCCAGCATTTT.

This chain connects TRBV29-1 to TRBJ1-1; the D is unclear. The CDR3 has 14 residues. The V gene's germline CDR1 is SQVTM and CDR2 ANQGSEA. Trimming took off 7 bases at V and 4 bases at J, with 19 bases between the two ends. This CDR3 is CSGGQGAGPTEAFF. In DNA form, the CDR3 reads TGCAGCGGTGGGCAAGGTGCCGGGCCCACTGAAGCTTTCTTT. The entire variable domain, with the rest obtained from reference TRBV29-1 and TRBJ1-1, is as follows: SAVISQKPSRDICQRGTSLTIQCQVDSQVTMMFWYRQQPGQSLTLIATANQGSEATYESGFVIDKFPISRPNLTFSTLTVSNMSPEDSSIYLCSGGQGAGPTEAFFGQGTRLTVV.

This chain uses TRBV5-1 with TRBJ2-1; the D gene is possibly TRBD2 (6 bases). V was cut by 4 bases and J by 4 bases, with 15 bases left in between. The CDR3 length is 15 residues. The germline gives CDR1 SGHRS, CDR2 YFSETQ. CDR3 amino acids: CASSGGRGSYNEQFF. DNA for the CDR3: TGCGCCAGCAGCGGCGGCCGGGGGTCGTACAATGAGCAGTTCTTC. Full variable domain (missing parts from reference TRBV5-1 and TRBJ2-1): KAGVTQTPRYLIKTRGQQVTLSCSPISGHRSVSWYQQTPGQGLQFLFEYFSETQRNKGNFPGRFSGRQFSNSRSEMNVSTLELGDSALYLCASSGGRGSYNEQFFGPGTRLTVL.

This clonotype was seen more than once but under ten times. The chain is built from TRBV27 and TRBJ2-7, with D possibly TRBD1 on 6 matching bases. This CDR3 is 14 amino acids long. Trimming cost V 2 bases and J 3 bases, with 11 bases left between them. Germline CDR1 reads MNHEY; CDR2 reads SMNVEV (reference sequence). CDR3 loop: CASSLRGQSYEQYF. CDR3 bases: TGTGCCAGCAGTTTACGCGGACAGAGCTACGAGCAGTACTTC.

The rearrangement uses TRBV28 and TRBJ2-7; D may be TRBD1 or TRBD2 (5 bases each). Trimming stripped 6 bases from V and 3 bases from J, with 18 bases between. Germline CDR1 is MDHEN and CDR2 is SYDVKM. The length of the CDR3 is 15 residues. The CDR3 spells CASSRPRDGYYEQYF. CDR3 DNA: TGTGCCAGCAGCCGCCCCAGGGACGGATACTACGAGCAGTACTTC.

The rearrangement uses TRBV7-9 and TRBJ2-1, with 7 bases matching TRBD2. This CDR3 is built from 13 residues. V dropped 3 bases and J dropped 6; count of bases not matched to a gene: 2. Germline lookup yields CDR1 SEHNR and CDR2 FQNEAQ (reference sequence). The CDR3 spells CASSFASGNEQFF. The CDR3 DNA reads TGTGCCAGCAGCTTTGCTAGCGGCAATGAGCAGTTCTTC.

This clonotype was counted a single time. CDR3 amino acids: CSARDPVWGDGGYTF. The CDR3 nucleotides read TGCAGTGCTAGAGACCCGGTTTGGGGAGATGGCGGCTACACCTTC. The chain carries TRBV20-1 and TRBJ1-2, with unresolved D. Looked up from germline, CDR1 is DFQATT and CDR2 is SNEGSKA (reference sequence). This CDR3 has 15 residues. With 0 bases removed from V and 8 bases from J, the gap between germline ends came to 19 bases.

The J gene is TRBJ2-5, the V gene TRBV11-2; TRBD2 matches at 11 bases. The junction had 4 bases not matched to a gene; V was cut back by 5 bases and J by 2 bases. The CDR3 is 15 residues long. Germline CDR1 reads SGHAT; CDR2 reads FQNNGV. The CDR3 DNA sequence: TGTGCCAGCAGCCCGGGACTAGCGGTGCAAGAGACCCAGTACTTC. Translation gives CASSPGLAVQETQYF.

The chain is built from TRBV12-3 or TRBV12-4 and TRBJ2-7; TRBD2 agrees at 8 bases. The CDR3 contains 15 residues. The V segment lost 4 bases and the J segment 2 bases; nucleotides outside the gene matches: 7. The CDR3 nucleotides are TGTGCCAGCAGTTCACCGGGACTAGGGACCTACGAGCAGTACTTC. Translated, it gives CASSSPGLGTYEQYF.

The chain links TRBV15 to TRBJ2-3; possibly TRBD1 or TRBD2 for D (5 bases each). Trimming cost V 1 base and J 4 bases, with 18 bases left between them. CDR1 LNHNV and CDR2 YYDKDF come from the germline V gene (reference sequence). CDR3 length: 17 residues. In DNA form, the CDR3 reads TGTGCCACCAGCAGAGGCTTCTTGACAGCGAGGGCAGATACGCAGTATTTT. Protein: CATSRGFLTARADTQYF.

The chain couples TRBV15 to TRBJ2-5, with a weak D call TRBD1 (6 bases). Germline V gives CDR1 LNHNV, CDR2 YYDKDF (reference sequence). The germline V and J ends were trimmed by 5 bases and 1 base, with 8 bases remaining between them. The CDR3 loop spans 13 amino acids. CDR3 sequence: CATSPRGQETQYF. CDR3 nucleotides: TGTGCCACCAGCCCCAGGGGCCAAGAGACCCAGTACTTC.

The genes are TRBV12-3 or TRBV12-4 and TRBJ1-2, with TRBD1 identical over 9 bases. This CDR3 is built from 13 residues. J gave up 4 bases and V 6 bases, and 3 bases lay outside the gene matches. The CDR3 sequence: CASRGDRVYGYTF. CDR3 coding DNA: TGTGCCAGCAGGGGGGACAGGGTCTATGGCTACACCTTC.

The rearrangement joins TRBV7-9 to TRBJ1-2; D may be TRBD1 (5 bases). Germline CDR1 reads SEHNR; CDR2 reads FQNEAQ (reference sequence). This CDR3 contains 14 residues. V lost 5 bases and J lost 8, with 18 bases in between. The CDR3 nucleotides read TGTGCCAGCAGCCACGACAGAGACCGGGGGGGCTACACCTTC. Amino acid sequence: CASSHDRDRGGYTF.

The chain employs TRBV27 and TRBJ2-7; perhaps TRBD2 as D (5 bases). Germline lookup yields CDR1 MNHEY and CDR2 SMNVEV (reference sequence). The CDR3 runs 13 residues. V dropped 5 bases and J dropped 0 bases, with 8 bases sitting between them. The CDR3 loop reads CASSGGPSYEQYF. CDR3 DNA sequence: TGTGCCAGCAGTGGCGGGCCCTCCTACGAGCAGTACTTC.